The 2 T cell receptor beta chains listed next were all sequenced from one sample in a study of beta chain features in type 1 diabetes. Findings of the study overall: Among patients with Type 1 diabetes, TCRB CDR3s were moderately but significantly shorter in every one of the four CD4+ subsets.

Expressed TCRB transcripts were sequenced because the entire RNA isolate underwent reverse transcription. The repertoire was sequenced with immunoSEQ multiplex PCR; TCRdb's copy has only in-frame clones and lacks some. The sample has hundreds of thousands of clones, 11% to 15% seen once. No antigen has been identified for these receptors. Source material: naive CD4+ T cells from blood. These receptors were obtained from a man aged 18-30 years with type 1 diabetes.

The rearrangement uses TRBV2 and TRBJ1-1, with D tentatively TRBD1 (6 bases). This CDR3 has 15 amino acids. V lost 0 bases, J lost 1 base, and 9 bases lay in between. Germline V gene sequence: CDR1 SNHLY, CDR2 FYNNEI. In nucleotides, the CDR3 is TGTGCCAGCAGTGAAGCGGGGGCCAGGAACACTGAAGCTTTCTTT. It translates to CASSEAGARNTEAFF.

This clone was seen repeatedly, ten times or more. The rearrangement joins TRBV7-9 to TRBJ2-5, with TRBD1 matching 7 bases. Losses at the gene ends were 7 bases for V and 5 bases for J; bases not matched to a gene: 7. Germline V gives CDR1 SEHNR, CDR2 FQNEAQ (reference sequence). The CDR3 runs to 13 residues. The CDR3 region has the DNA TGTGCCAGCATTGGACAGGCCGGGGAGACCCAGTACTTC. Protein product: CASIGQAGETQYF.